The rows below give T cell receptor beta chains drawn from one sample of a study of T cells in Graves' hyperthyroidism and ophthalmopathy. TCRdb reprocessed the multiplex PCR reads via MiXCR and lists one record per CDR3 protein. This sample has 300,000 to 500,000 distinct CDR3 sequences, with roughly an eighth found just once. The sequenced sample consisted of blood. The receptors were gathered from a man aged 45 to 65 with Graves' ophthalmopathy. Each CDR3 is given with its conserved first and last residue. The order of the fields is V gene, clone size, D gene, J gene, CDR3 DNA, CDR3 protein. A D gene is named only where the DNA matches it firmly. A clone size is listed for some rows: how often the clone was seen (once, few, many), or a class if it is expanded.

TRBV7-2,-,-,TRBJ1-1,TGTGCCAGCAGCCCACAGAGAGTTGGGAACACTGAAGCTTTCTTT,CASSPQRVGNTEAFF
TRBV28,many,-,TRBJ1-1,TGTGCCAGCAGCCTCCCGGGGGCAGTGAACACTGAAGCTTTCTTT,CASSLPGAVNTEAFF
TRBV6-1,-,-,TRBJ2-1,TGTGCCAGCAGTTACCTTAGCGGCAACTCCTACAATGAGCAGTTCTTC,CASSYLSGNSYNEQFF
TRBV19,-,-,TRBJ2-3,TGTGCCAGTAGTATAGGAACCGACTCCTCAGATACGCAGTATTTT,CASSIGTDSSDTQYF
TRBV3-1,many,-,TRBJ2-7,TGTGCCAGCAGCCGGGGCACCTCCTACGAGCAGTACTTC,CASSRGTSYEQYF
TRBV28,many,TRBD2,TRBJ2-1,TGTGCCAGCTACCGGCGGGCGGGAGTGGGCTACAATGAGCAGTTCTTC,CASYRRAGVGYNEQFF
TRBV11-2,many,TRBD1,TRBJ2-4,TGTGCCAGCAGCTTAGAAGGGGGCAGGGGAGCCAAAAACATTCAGTACTTC,CASSLEGGRGAKNIQYF
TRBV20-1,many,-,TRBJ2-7,TGCAGTCCCCATAGGTGGGACTTGACTAATTACGAGCAGTACTTC,CSPHRWDLTNYEQYF
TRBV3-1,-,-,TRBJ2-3,TGTGCCAGCAGCCTAGGGGGGGGGGAACGGTATACGCAGTATTTT,CASSLGGGERYTQYF
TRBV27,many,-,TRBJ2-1,TGTGCCAGCAGTCGAGCCGGGACAAATTACAATGAGCAGTTCTTC,CASSRAGTNYNEQFF
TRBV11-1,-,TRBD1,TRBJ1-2,TGTGCCAGCAGCCTAGGGACAGGCCGTACCGCCTATGGCTACACCTTC,CASSLGTGRTAYGYTF
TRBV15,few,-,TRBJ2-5,TGTGCCACCAGCAGAGCCCAGCAAGAGACCCAGTACTTC,CATSRAQQETQYF
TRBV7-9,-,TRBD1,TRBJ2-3,TGTGCCAGCAGCCAGGGGAACAGGGGAACAGCAGATACGCAGTATTTT,CASSQGNRGTADTQYF
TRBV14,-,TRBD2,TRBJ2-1,TGTGCCAGCAGCCAGGGGCTGGGACTAGCGGGGTACAGTGAGCAGTTCTTC,CASSQGLGLAGYSEQFF
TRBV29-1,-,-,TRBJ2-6,TGCAGCGTTAAACAGGGAGGTGGGGCCAACGTCCTGACTTTC,CSVKQGGGANVLTF
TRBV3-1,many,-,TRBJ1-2,TGTGCCAGCAGCCAAGACCACCTCAAAGTCTATGGCTACACCTTC,CASSQDHLKVYGYTF
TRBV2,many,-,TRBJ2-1,TGTGCCAGCGCAACGCCGCGGACAGATAGAGAATCCTACAATGAGCAGTTCTTC,CASATPRTDRESYNEQFF
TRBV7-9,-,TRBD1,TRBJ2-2,TGTGCCAGCAGCACAGGACAGGGGAGGAACACCGGGGAGCTGTTTTTT,CASSTGQGRNTGELFF